The 24 T cell receptor beta chains given below trace back to one sample, sequenced in a study of identifying expanded T cells in peripheral blood. TCRdb keeps only in-frame clones here, not all; method: immunoSEQ multiplex PCR. The table lists about 100,000 clones, about 90% of them singletons, with about 3.9% in the top ten. The sequenced material came from blood. These receptors all stem from a person aged 18 to 70 in good health.

The J gene is TRBJ2-1, the V gene TRBV5-1, with a tentative D call TRBD2 (6 bases). This CDR3 contains 14 residues. V was pared by 0 bases and J by 7 bases, with 11 bases between. Looked up from germline, CDR1 is SGHRS and CDR2 is YFSETQ. CDR3 DNA sequence: TGCGCCAGCAGCTTGGGGCCGGCGGGGAATGAGCAGTTCTTC. Protein sequence: CASSLGPAGNEQFF.

A single count supports this clone. This chain connects TRBV7-3 to TRBJ2-2, with TRBD1 as a possible D gene (6 bases). The CDR3 totals 14 residues. In germline, CDR1 is SGHTA, CDR2 FQGTGA. V was trimmed by 6 bases and J by 4 bases, leaving 12 bases between them. The CDR3 DNA sequence: TGTGCCAGCAGACTGACAGGACCCACCGGGGAGCTGTTTTTT. Amino acids: CASRLTGPTGELFF.

This clone was found a few times. V usage is TRBV6-5 and J usage is TRBJ2-1, with 11 bases that match TRBD1. CDR1 is MNHEY, CDR2 SVGAGI, per germline. V lost 5 bases and J lost 6; bases outside the gene matches: 3. The CDR3 is 14 amino acids. The CDR3 coding sequence is TGTGCCAGCAGTACCGGGACAGGGGGCAATGAGCAGTTCTTC. Residues: CASSTGTGGNEQFF.

This chain links TRBV2 with TRBJ2-3, with 8 bases fitting TRBD1. The CDR3 extends over 14 amino acids. With V trimmed by 10 bases and J by 0 bases, 6 bases remained unmatched. CDR1 SNHLY and CDR2 FYNNEI come from the germline V gene. CDR3: CATKTGASTDTQYF. The CDR3 coding sequence is TGTGCCACCAAGACAGGGGCAAGCACAGATACGCAGTATTTT.

The chain has TRBV4-2 and TRBJ2-7; 9 positions agree with TRBD1. The CDR3 length is 18 residues. CDR1 is LGHNA, CDR2 YNFKEQ, per germline. V lost 3 bases and J lost 5; bases outside the gene matches: 17. In DNA, the CDR3 is TGTGCCAGCAGCCACCTCAACCCCTCCGGGACAGGGTATGACGAGCAGTACTTC. The encoded protein is CASSHLNPSGTGYDEQYF.

The rearrangement joins TRBV5-1 to TRBJ2-1; 7 bases match TRBD2. V shed 0 bases and J 8 bases; nucleotides not matched to a gene: 11. Germline lookup yields CDR1 SGHRS and CDR2 YFSETQ. The CDR3 totals 16 residues. CDR3 sequence (DNA): TGCGCCAGCAGCTTGGGTGGGACTACCTTGGGAGATGAGCAGTTCTTC. Its translation is CASSLGGTTLGDEQFF.

The V gene is TRBV7-3, the J gene TRBJ2-5; TRBD2 aligns across 12 bases. The germline CDR1 and CDR2 sequences are SGHTA and FQGTGA. The CDR3 is 15 residues long. Germline trimming cut 3 bases from V and 2 bases from J; bases unmatched to any gene: 1. The CDR3 nucleotides are TGTGCCAGCAGCTTTGGGACTAGCGGGCAAGAGACCCAGTACTTC. Its protein product is CASSFGTSGQETQYF.

The V gene is TRBV7-2, the J gene TRBJ2-3; D unresolved. The V and J ends lost 6 bases and 0 bases respectively, with 13 bases between them. CDR1 is SGHTA, CDR2 FQGNSA, per germline. The CDR3 runs to 15 residues. The CDR3 spells CASSGSPHSTDTQYF. DNA for the CDR3: TGTGCCAGCAGTGGGTCCCCCCACAGCACAGATACGCAGTATTTT. The whole variable domain, filled in from reference TRBV7-2 and TRBJ2-3, reads GAGVSQSPSNKVTEKGKDVELRCDPISGHTALYWYRQSLGQGLEFLIYFQGNSAPDKSGLPSDRFSAERTGGSVSTLTIQRTQQEDSAVYLCASSGSPHSTDTQYFGPGTRLTVL.

CDR3 coding DNA: TGTGCTAGTGGTTTTGACGGGGAAGAGACCCAGTACTTC. Amino acids: CASGFDGEETQYF. The V gene is TRBV12-5, the J gene TRBJ2-5; tentative D call: TRBD2 (5 bases). The V end lost 3 bases, the J end lost 3 bases, and 8 bases lay between the germline ends. Germline CDR1 reads LGHNT; CDR2 reads FRNRAP. The length of the CDR3 is 13 residues. The whole variable domain, remainder taken from reference TRBV12-5 and TRBJ2-5, is DARVTQTPRHKVTEMGQEVTMRCQPILGHNTVFWYRQTMMQGLELLAYFRNRAPLDDSGMPKDRFSAEMPDATLATLKIQPSEPRDSAVYFCASGFDGEETQYFGPGTRLLVL.

The chain couples TRBV6-5 to TRBJ2-7; possibly TRBD2 for D (5 bases). The V end lost 2 bases, the J end lost 5 bases, and 16 bases lay between the germline ends. Germline CDR1 MNHEY, CDR2 SVGAGI. The CDR3 totals 15 residues. CDR3 region: CASSYGGSWTNEQYF. CDR3 DNA: TGTGCCAGCAGTTACGGCGGGTCCTGGACCAACGAGCAGTACTTC.

The chain uses TRBV18 and TRBJ1-1; no definite D call. In germline, CDR1 is KGHSH, CDR2 LQKENI. This CDR3 has 14 amino acids. V lost 3 bases, J lost 0 bases, and 8 bases lay in between. DNA of the CDR3: TGTGCCAGCTCACCGGGCAGGATGAACACTGAAGCTTTCTTT. Protein product: CASSPGRMNTEAFF.

The chain recombines TRBV21-1 with TRBJ2-3; the table calls TRBD2, which could not be checked here. TRBV21-1 is classified as a pseudogene. The CDR3 has 17 residues. The CDR3 nucleotides read TGTGCCAGCAGCAAAGATTTTGCGGGAAGTCTCACAGATACGCAGTATTTT. Translated: CASSKDFAGSLTDTQYF.

The genes are TRBV7-9 and TRBJ2-7, with a weak D call TRBD2 (6 bases). V gave up 5 bases and J gave up 0 bases, with 17 bases separating them. The CDR3 spans 16 residues. In germline, CDR1 is SEHNR, CDR2 FQNEAQ (reference sequence). For the CDR3, the DNA is TGTGCCAGCAGCCCCCTTTTGGGGGGAGCCTCCTACGAGCAGTACTTC. Its translation: CASSPLLGGASYEQYF.

J is TRBJ2-7 and V is TRBV19; D call uncertain. Trimming took off 6 bases at V and 1 base at J, with 10 bases between the two ends. The CDR3 covers 13 residues. The germline V gene encodes CDR1 LNHDA and CDR2 SQIVND (reference sequence). CDR3 amino acids: CASSLHESYEQYF. CDR3 bases: TGTGCCAGTAGCTTACATGAATCCTACGAGCAGTACTTC.

This chain links TRBV6-5 with TRBJ2-5; 8 nucleotides match TRBD1. J lost 1 base, V lost 0 bases, and 1 base had no gene match. The CDR3 consists of 15 residues. Per the germline V gene, CDR1 is MNHEY and CDR2 is SVGAGI. DNA of the CDR3: TGTGCCAGCAGTTACTCCGGGACAGGCCAAGAGACCCAGTACTTC. Residues: CASSYSGTGQETQYF.

The V gene is TRBV20-1, the J gene TRBJ2-1, with D hard to call. The germline V gene encodes CDR1 DFQATT and CDR2 SNEGSKA (reference sequence). CDR3 size: 11 residues. V lost 1 base, J lost 5 bases, and 3 bases lay in between. This CDR3 reads CSARANNEQFF. The CDR3, as DNA: TGCAGTGCTAGAGCCAACAATGAGCAGTTCTTC.

The chain links TRBV28 to TRBJ1-5; D is perhaps TRBD1 (5 bases). This CDR3 contains 15 residues. Germline lookup yields CDR1 MDHEN and CDR2 SYDVKM. V was pared by 2 bases and J by 6 bases, with 14 bases between. As DNA, the CDR3 is TGTGCCAGCAGTTTAAGCGGGGGTCAGGGTCAGCCCCAGCATTTT. It encodes CASSLSGGQGQPQHF.

This clone appeared once. This chain uses TRBV4-1 with TRBJ2-1, with TRBD2 matching over 10 bases. The CDR3 length is 15 residues. Trimming took 0 bases from V and 14 from J; bases not matched to a gene: 10. Germline V gene sequence: CDR1 MGHRA, CDR2 YSYEKL. CDR3 DNA sequence: TGCGCCAGCAGCCAAGATCGGCAGCGGGGGGGCCTGGAGTTCTTC. It encodes CASSQDRQRGGLEFF.

J is TRBJ2-2 and V is TRBV6-5, with TRBD2 matching over 7 bases. CDR1 is MNHEY, CDR2 SVGAGI, per germline. The CDR3 loop spans 16 amino acids. J lost 6 bases, V lost 2 bases, and 9 bases had no gene match. CDR3 in amino acids: CASSYNRGENPGELFF. The CDR3 coding sequence is TGTGCCAGCAGTTACAATCGGGGGGAAAACCCCGGGGAGCTGTTTTTT.

The gene calls are TRBV4-2 and TRBJ2-7; D may be TRBD1 (5 bases). Trimming took 1 base from V and 9 from J, leaving 22 bases between them. Germline lookup yields CDR1 LGHNA and CDR2 YNFKEQ. The CDR3 length is 16 residues. CDR3 sequence (DNA): TGTGCCAGCAGCCAAGCGGCCGCGACAGAGGACAAAAGGCAGTACTTC. This translates into CASSQAAATEDKRQYF.

The chain joins TRBV10-1 to TRBJ1-1; 7 bases agree with TRBD1. The CDR3 is 15 residues long. After removal of 5 bases from V and 0 bases from J, the junction contained 6 bases not matched to a gene. In germline, CDR1 is WNHNN, CDR2 SYGVQD (reference sequence). Written as DNA, the CDR3 is TGCGCCAGCAGTCCCAGGGGGTCCCTGAACACTGAAGCTTTCTTT. It translates to CASSPRGSLNTEAFF.

V usage is TRBV11-2 and J usage is TRBJ2-1, with D possibly matching TRBD1 (5 bases). This CDR3 is 13 amino acids long. The germline CDR1 and CDR2 sequences are SGHAT and FQNNGV. In DNA, the CDR3 is TGTGCGGCAGCTCTAGGCAGGGTGAGTGAGCAGTTCTTC. Protein sequence: CAAALGRVSEQFF.

The rearrangement links TRBV6-5 to TRBJ1-1; 10 nucleotides agree with TRBD1. The CDR3 has 16 amino acids. V trimming: 4 bases; J trimming: 4 bases; junction bases outside the gene matches: 9. Germline values: CDR1 MNHEY, CDR2 SVGAGI. Here the CDR3 DNA reads TGTGCCAGCAGTTCCCCTCGGGACAGGGGTGGCACTGAAGCTTTCTTT. Translating it yields CASSSPRDRGGTEAFF.

The rearrangement joins TRBV4-3 to TRBJ2-1, with 8 bases matching TRBD1. The CDR3 extends over 13 amino acids. V lost 5 bases and J lost 9; bases outside the gene matches: 6. Germline V gene lookup returns CDR1 LGHNA and CDR2 YSLEER. The CDR3 bases are TGCGCCAGCAGCACGGACAGGGCGGTTGAGCAGTTCTTC. It codes for CASSTDRAVEQFF.